These 18 T cell receptor beta chains originate from one sample sequenced in a study of CD8 T cells in Susac syndrome. cDNA came from roughly 0.5 to 1 ug RNA primed by random hexamers. In TCRdb, the immunoSEQ multiplex PCR reads were re-called with MiXCR into one record per CDR3 protein. Here the sample spans about 47,000 distinct CDR3 sequences, 80% to 95% being singletons. Material for sequencing was CD8+ T cells from PBMCs. The source is a human donor in good health.

This clonotype was seen only once. J is TRBJ2-5 and V is TRBV4-3; 7 nucleotides agree with TRBD2. V dropped 0 bases and J dropped 6; count of bases not matched to a gene: 10. This CDR3 comprises 16 residues. Per germline, CDR1 LGHNA and CDR2 YSLEER. DNA for the CDR3: TGCGCCAGCAGCCAAGATCGGGCGGGAGTAGGCAAGACCCAGTACTTC. It codes for CASSQDRAGVGKTQYF.

This chain links TRBV27 with TRBJ2-3; D ambiguous. Per germline, CDR1 MNHEY and CDR2 SMNVEV (reference sequence). Deletions cut 3 bases from V and 3 bases from J, with 16 bases between. The CDR3 consists of 16 residues. The CDR3 DNA reads TGTGCCAGCAGTTTGGTTTCGCCTCTTGGAACAGATACGCAGTATTTT. It yields the protein CASSLVSPLGTDTQYF.

This chain connects TRBV7-8 to TRBJ2-7, with D perhaps TRBD2 (5 bases). V shed 7 bases and J shed 0 bases, with 13 bases lying between them. The CDR3 runs to 14 residues. The germline V gene has CDR1 SGHVS and CDR2 FQNEAQ. Written as DNA, the CDR3 is TGTGCCAGCACCGATATCGGGATCTCCTACGAGCAGTACTTC. This translates into CASTDIGISYEQYF. Looking up the rest from reference TRBV7-8 and TRBJ2-7 gives the full variable domain: GAGVSQSPRYKVAKRGQDVALRCDPISGHVSLFWYQQALGQGPEFLTYFQNEAQLDKSGLPSDRFFAERPEGSVSTLKIQRTQQEDSAVYLCASTDIGISYEQYFGPGTRLTVT.

The rearrangement links TRBV7-8 to TRBJ2-1, with 9 nucleotides matching TRBD2. In germline, CDR1 is SGHVS, CDR2 FQNEAQ. V gave up 1 base and J gave up 0 bases; unmatched junction bases: 7. The CDR3 loop spans 18 amino acids. In DNA form, the CDR3 reads TGTGCCAGCAGCTTAGAAGGACTAGCGTCCGCCTCCTACAATGAGCAGTTCTTC. Translating it yields CASSLEGLASASYNEQFF. Supplemented by reference TRBV7-8 and TRBJ2-1, the full variable domain reads GAGVSQSPRYKVAKRGQDVALRCDPISGHVSLFWYQQALGQGPEFLTYFQNEAQLDKSGLPSDRFFAERPEGSVSTLKIQRTQQEDSAVYLCASSLEGLASASYNEQFFGPGTRLTVL.

The chain joins TRBV4-1 to TRBJ2-7; TRBD2 matches at 7 bases. V shed 3 bases and J 3 bases; nucleotides not matched to a gene: 8. Looked up from germline, CDR1 is MGHRA and CDR2 is YSYEKL. The CDR3 is made up of 15 amino acids. Here the CDR3 DNA reads TGCGCCAGCAGCCACAACCCCGGGGAGGGCTACGAGCAGTACTTC. Translated: CASSHNPGEGYEQYF.

The V gene is TRBV29-1, the J gene TRBJ2-7; either TRBD1 or TRBD2 may supply D (5 bases each). Germline lookup yields CDR1 SQVTM and CDR2 ANQGSEA. V shed 6 bases and J shed 0 bases, with 9 bases lying between them. This CDR3 is built from 12 residues. The CDR3 DNA sequence: TGCAGCGTGGGGACGGTCTCCTACGAGCAGTACTTC. It is translated as CSVGTVSYEQYF.

The chain employs TRBV7-9 and TRBJ1-2; TRBD1 is a possible D gene (5 bases). V shed 5 bases and J shed 5 bases, with 15 bases lying between them. Per the germline V gene, CDR1 is SEHNR and CDR2 is FQNEAQ (reference sequence). CDR3 length: 14 residues. The CDR3 reads CASSDRGRLYGYTF. The DNA of the CDR3 is TGTGCCAGCAGCGACCGGGGACGATTATATGGCTACACCTTC.

The V call is TRBV27, the J call TRBJ1-4; 8 bases line up with TRBD1. CDR1 MNHEY and CDR2 SMNVEV come from the germline V gene (reference sequence). The length of the CDR3 is 14 residues. The junction had 9 bases not matched to a gene; V was cut back by 7 bases and J by 8 bases. The CDR3 bases are TGTGCCAGCACGAATTCCGGACAGGGAGAAAAACTGTTTTTT. It is translated as CASTNSGQGEKLFF.

This clonotype was seen once. This chain uses TRBV11-2 with TRBJ2-3, with TRBD2 matching 12 bases. Germline V gene data show CDR1 as SGHAT and CDR2 as FQNNGV. The ends lost 5 bases at V and 6 bases at J; junction bases unmatched: 9. The CDR3 contains 16 residues. CDR3 residues: CASSPGLAGPMDTQYF. The DNA for the CDR3 is TGTGCCAGCAGCCCCGGACTAGCGGGACCTATGGATACGCAGTATTTT.

This chain uses TRBV2 with TRBJ2-3; no clear D. Germline lookup yields CDR1 SNHLY and CDR2 FYNNEI. The CDR3 is 12 amino acids. The ends were cut back, 6 bases at V and 4 bases at J, with 8 bases in the middle. The CDR3: CASRLDSDTQYF. As DNA, the CDR3 is TGTGCCAGCAGATTAGATTCAGATACGCAGTATTTT.

V gene TRBV28 combines with J gene TRBJ2-2; TRBD1 agrees at 8 bases. Germline values: CDR1 MDHEN, CDR2 SYDVKM. The CDR3 runs to 17 residues. Trimming at V came to 8 bases and at J to 0 bases, leaving 11 bases not matched to a gene. CDR3 coding DNA: TGTGCCAGCGGTCAGGGGACAGGCCAGTCGAACACCGGGGAGCTGTTTTTT. It encodes CASGQGTGQSNTGELFF. Full variable domain (rest looked up from reference TRBV28 and TRBJ2-2): DVKVTQSSRYLVKRTGEKVFLECVQDMDHENMFWYRQDPGLGLRLIYFSYDVKMKEKGDIPEGYSVSREKKERFSLILESASTNQTSMYLCASGQGTGQSNTGELFFGEGSRLTVL.

The chain uses TRBV30 and TRBJ1-1; D is unclear. The V and J ends lost 3 bases and 5 bases respectively, with 10 bases between them. Germline V gives CDR1 GTSNPN, CDR2 SVGIG (reference sequence). The CDR3 runs to 12 residues. This chain's CDR3 is CAWSLKRTEAFF. CDR3 DNA: TGTGCCTGGAGCCTAAAGAGGACTGAAGCTTTCTTT.

The rearrangement uses TRBV29-1 and TRBJ2-5, with TRBD1 as a possible D gene (6 bases). Trimming removed 1 base from V and 5 bases from J, with 14 bases in between. The CDR3 length is 14 residues. CDR1 is SQVTM and CDR2 is ANQGSEA in the germline V gene. The CDR3 loop reads CSVEGGRFGETQYF. The CDR3 DNA reads as TGCAGCGTTGAAGGGGGGCGGTTTGGGGAGACCCAGTACTTC.

The chain's CDR3 is CASSLTNMNTEAFF. The CDR3 DNA sequence: TGTGCCAGCAGCTTGACAAACATGAACACTGAAGCTTTCTTT. The rearrangement joins TRBV7-9 to TRBJ1-1, with D uncertain. The CDR3 consists of 14 residues. Germline lookup yields CDR1 SEHNR and CDR2 FQNEAQ (reference sequence). V was shortened by 3 bases and J by 0 bases, with 8 bases between the two germline ends.

For the CDR3, the DNA is TGCGCCAGCAGTCAATCGAGGACTCACGGCGGGAGGGCCGGGATGAGCAGTTTCTTC. The encoded protein is CASSQSRTHGGRAGMSSFF. This chain uses TRBV23-1 with TRBJ2-1; TRBD2 matches 9 bases. TRBV23-1 is an ORF for which the function is uncertain. Trimming removed 0 bases from V and 16 bases from J; junction bases left unmatched: 25. The CDR3 length is 19 residues.

This rearrangement joins TRBV13 to TRBJ1-1; a weak D match, TRBD1 (5 bases). The germline gives CDR1 PRHDT, CDR2 FYEKMQ (reference sequence). Trimming removed 3 bases from V and 8 bases from J, with 16 bases in between. The CDR3 loop spans 14 amino acids. Here the CDR3 reads CASSFRRGLSEAFF. The CDR3 DNA reads TGTGCCAGCAGCTTTCGTCGGGGACTGTCGGAAGCTTTCTTT.

The chain combines TRBV5-1 with TRBJ2-5; D is perhaps TRBD2 (6 bases). The V gene's germline CDR1 is SGHRS and CDR2 YFSETQ. The CDR3 totals 16 residues. V lost 0 bases to trimming and J lost 1 base, with 13 bases between them. The CDR3 coding sequence is TGCGCCAGCAGCTTGGGGGGTCAGGGACTCCAAGAGACCCAGTACTTC. It yields the protein CASSLGGQGLQETQYF.

The chain combines TRBV3-1 with TRBJ1-1; D is unresolved. The V gene's germline CDR1 is LGHDT and CDR2 YNNKEL (reference sequence). Trimming pared 4 bases from V and 7 bases from J, leaving 13 bases between. The CDR3 totals 13 residues. The CDR3 loop is CASSLPNTHEAFF. The CDR3 nucleotides are TGTGCCAGCAGCCTCCCCAATACCCATGAAGCTTTCTTT.